The TCR beta chain under discussion was sequenced for a study of blood T cell repertoires in COVID-19 (dated by TCRdb to the early 2020s). The study in broad terms: Collaborator samples came from the United States, Italy and Spain and covered acute and convalescent phases of COVID-19. A freely available public database, intended as a resource for researchers studying the immune response to SARS-CoV-2, is where the repertoires were released. Deeply sampled blood TCRbeta repertoires from subjects exposed to, actively infected with, or recovered from COVID-19 were included in the dataset. Where available, HLA class I and class II types were taken from metadata supplied by the sample provider and were not determined by assay-based typing. The prospective study material was composed of cDNA or gDNA derived from T cells, B-cell-depleted T cells, or PBMCs. The samples were drawn from two sources: the first 160 participants of the ongoing ImmuneRACE study, and 1,254 subjects contributed by 6 global collaborators. Sample metadata almost always included a de-identified subject ID, COVID-19 status, age in years and sex.

What the authors observed across the whole study: The quantity of clinical and demographic metadata differed by source and by participant and was supplied without curation.

Turning to this clone: What antigen it recognizes has not been identified. The input lacks base qualities; no much larger clone sits a single base away.

The immunoSEQ Assay, a bias-controlled multiplex PCR, was used to amplify TCRbeta CDR3 regions from genomic DNA. As for the authors' bioinformatics: The number of nucleated cells in each sample was estimated from the amplification of reference gene primers within the assay. Sequence reads were collapsed and filtered to measure the absolute abundance of every unique TCRbeta CDR3 rearrangement. For each sample, productive Simpson clonality was calculated as the square root of Simpson's diversity index over productive rearrangements. TCRdb carries this immuneACCESS record with in-frame sequences only. Its versions omit some clonotypes, under half of them owing to an unresolved V gene in the studies checked, with the rest unexplained. V and J calls and clone size come straight from that table; D and trimming were deduced from the DNA. The sample table lists roughly 120,000 clones, approximately 90% of them with a count of one. Under 2% of the sample is taken by the ten largest.

The CDR3 runs 15 amino acids, cysteine and phenylalanine included. The sequence is cut down to CDR3 DNA, 45 bases in frame from base 1. Per the germline V gene (reference sequence), LNHDA is the CDR1 and SQIVND is the CDR2. Deletion took 4 bases off V and 0 bases off J, with a span of 10 bases between the germline ends. Collaborating institutions collected whole blood in K2EDTA tubes following their own protocols. For TCRbeta analysis, collaborator samples were shipped as frozen whole blood, as isolated PBMCs, or as DNA extracted from either sample type. The receptor was isolated from a human donor with active COVID-19. The donor label of this sample is uncertain. Sequencing was done on a sample of peripheral blood. The rearranged chain carries TRBV19 and TRBJ1-5; tentative D gene TRBD1, with 6 bases matching. In nucleotides, the sequence is TGTGCCAGTAGTAGGGACACCTATAGCAATCAGCCCCAGCATTTT. Translated, it gives CASSRDTYSNQPQHF.